A single sample is the source of the 32 T cell receptor beta chains below, sequenced in a study of blood T cell repertoires in COVID-19 (dated by TCRdb to the early 2020s). Libraries were built with the immunoSEQ multiplex PCR assay. TCRdb took this table from immuneACCESS and kept in-frame rearrangements with V and J called. Such tables lack part of the clones; where checked against another copy, unresolved V genes explain under half of the gap, and the rest is unexplained. A total of about 120,000 clones appear in this sample, roughly 69% of them only once. Around 2% of the sample is held by the ten biggest clonotypes. Material: peripheral blood. These receptors all stem from a woman in her 70s with acute or convalescent COVID-19.

This clone was counted between two and nine times. The V and J genes are TRBV10-3 and TRBJ1-1; a weak D match, TRBD1 (6 bases). The CDR3 consists of 15 residues. V lost 10 bases and J lost 0, with 18 bases in between. Germline loops: CDR1 ENHRY, CDR2 SYGVKD. The CDR3 DNA is TGTGCCACCACGGTAGGACAGCTCATGAACACTGAAGCTTTCTTT. It is translated as CATTVGQLMNTEAFF.

V and J are TRBV6-5 and TRBJ1-2; no clear D. The V gene lost 10 bases and the J gene lost 2 bases, with 8 bases spanning the gap. Germline V gene data show CDR1 as MNHEY and CDR2 as SVGAGI. CDR3 length equals 11 residues. CDR3 nucleotides: TGTGCCACCTTAGCCAACTATGGCTACACCTTC. It yields the protein CATLANYGYTF.

The chain links TRBV10-1 to TRBJ1-1; 10 bases agree with TRBD1. The CDR3 covers 14 residues. J was trimmed by 8 bases and V by 2 bases; bases with no gene match: 5. Germline CDR1 and CDR2: WNHNN and SYGVQD (reference sequence). The CDR3 DNA is TGCGCCAGCAGTGAGGGGACAGGGGTTGAGGAAGCTTTCTTT. Its translation: CASSEGTGVEEAFF.

This clone has just a few counts. The chain combines TRBV11-2 with TRBJ1-1; 11 bases fit TRBD1. This CDR3 contains 18 residues. CDR1 and CDR2 (germline): SGHAT, FQNNGV. V lost 2 bases, J lost 6 bases, and 14 bases stayed unmatched. CDR3 amino acids: CASSLKDRGRVSRAEAFF. Here the CDR3 DNA reads TGTGCCAGCAGCTTAAAGGACAGGGGGCGCGTCTCAAGGGCTGAAGCTTTCTTT.

The CDR3, as DNA: TGTGCCAGCAGCTCCCGGACTAGCGGCACAGATACGCAGTATTTT. This translates into CASSSRTSGTDTQYF. The chain carries TRBV5-5 and TRBJ2-3; 9 nucleotides line up with TRBD2. V was clipped by 3 bases and J by 1 base; unmatched bases: 3. CDR3 length: 15 residues. Germline V CDR1 and CDR2: SGHKS, YYEKEE (reference sequence).

The CDR3 region is CASSNDWRNPPWDNEQFF. In DNA form, the CDR3 reads TGTGCCAGCAGCAACGACTGGAGGAACCCTCCTTGGGACAATGAGCAGTTCTTC. The V call is TRBV21-1, the J call TRBJ2-1; TRBD2, the table's D call, was not compared with the DNA. TRBV21-1 is assigned pseudogene status. The CDR3 is 18 residues long.

The V and J genes are TRBV5-1 and TRBJ1-4; tentatively, D is TRBD1 (5 bases). The CDR3 contains 13 residues. Trimming took 4 bases from V and 7 from J, leaving 11 bases between them. In germline, CDR1 is SGHRS, CDR2 YFSETQ. The CDR3 DNA is TGCGCCAGCAGCGAGAGGGGAGGTGAAAAACTGTTTTTT. Protein: CASSERGGEKLFF.

V gene TRBV24-1 combines with J gene TRBJ2-2, with 8 positions matching TRBD2. Germline CDR1 is KGHDR and CDR2 is SFDVKD. The CDR3 spans 16 residues. The junction had 5 bases not matched to a gene; V was cut back by 3 bases and J by 3 bases. CDR3 in amino acids: CATSDRGAGDTGELFF. CDR3 coding DNA: TGTGCCACCAGTGATCGGGGAGCGGGGGACACCGGGGAGCTGTTTTTT.

The rearrangement links TRBV27 to TRBJ2-5; TRBD1 matches at 7 bases. CDR3 size: 14 residues. The germline gives CDR1 MNHEY, CDR2 SMNVEV (reference sequence). The V gene end was trimmed by 5 bases and the J gene end by 0 bases; junction bases not matched to a gene: 3. CDR3 amino acids: CASSNRGHQETQYF. The CDR3 coding sequence is TGTGCCAGCAGTAACAGGGGCCACCAAGAGACCCAGTACTTC.

The chain joins TRBV28 to TRBJ2-4, with D tentatively TRBD2 (6 bases). V shed 5 bases and J shed 0 bases, with 11 bases lying between them. CDR1 is MDHEN and CDR2 is SYDVKM in the germline V gene. The CDR3 length is 15 residues. CDR3 bases: TGTGCCAGCAGTAGCCGGGGGATAGCCAAAAACATTCAGTACTTC. It specifies CASSSRGIAKNIQYF.

V is TRBV9 and J is TRBJ2-3; tentative D call: TRBD2 (5 bases). V gave up 3 bases and J gave up 6 bases, with 17 bases separating them. The V gene's germline CDR1 is SGDLS and CDR2 YYNGEE. The CDR3 spans 15 residues. CDR3: CASSASLYGADTQYF. CDR3 DNA: TGTGCCAGCAGCGCTAGCTTATACGGTGCCGATACGCAGTATTTT.

The chain combines TRBV9 with TRBJ2-6; TRBD1 might be the D (5 bases). Germline V gene data show CDR1 as SGDLS and CDR2 as YYNGEE. V lost 4 bases to trimming and J lost 2 bases, with 22 bases between them. This CDR3 region has 19 residues. Written as DNA, the CDR3 is TGTGCCAGCAGCCCCGGAGAATTCGGACATGCTACTGGGGCCAACGTCCTGACTTTC. Its protein is CASSPGEFGHATGANVLTF.

This chain joins TRBV28 and TRBJ1-5; 11 bases align to TRBD1. CDR1 MDHEN and CDR2 SYDVKM come from the germline V gene. V shed 5 bases and J 3 bases; nucleotides not matched to a gene: 6. This CDR3 is 16 amino acids long. The DNA for the CDR3 is TGTGCCAGCAGTCCACCGGACAGGGGGCTCAATCAGCCCCAGCATTTT. Its translation is CASSPPDRGLNQPQHF. Looking up the rest from reference TRBV28 and TRBJ1-5 gives the full variable domain: DVKVTQSSRYLVKRTGEKVFLECVQDMDHENMFWYRQDPGLGLRLIYFSYDVKMKEKGDIPEGYSVSREKKERFSLILESASTNQTSMYLCASSPPDRGLNQPQHFGDGTRLSIL.

This clone was found many times. CDR3 loop: CASIESRKNTGELFF. DNA of the CDR3: TGTGCCAGCATAGAGTCGAGGAAAAACACCGGGGAGCTGTTTTTT. This rearrangement joins TRBV6-5 to TRBJ2-2; no firm D call. CDR3 length: 15 amino acids. Germline-derived CDR1 and CDR2 are MNHEY and SVGAGI. Trimming removed 7 bases from V and 2 bases from J, with 14 bases in between.

The rearrangement joins TRBV6-6 to TRBJ1-6; D is ambiguous. Germline V gene data show CDR1 as MNHNY and CDR2 as SVGAGI (reference sequence). The CDR3 is made up of 14 amino acids. Trimming left V 10 bases short and J 7 bases short, with 17 bases between. The CDR3: CAISPQAGNSPLHF. The CDR3, as DNA: TGTGCCATCTCCCCGCAGGCCGGAAATTCACCCCTCCACTTT.

The chain combines TRBV27 with TRBJ1-1; 7 nucleotides align to TRBD1. The ends lost 6 bases at V and 5 bases at J; junction bases unmatched: 9. This CDR3 is built from 14 residues. Germline V lookup: CDR1 MNHEY, CDR2 SMNVEV (reference sequence). The chain's CDR3 is CASSATGPWTEAFF. CDR3 sequence (DNA): TGTGCCAGCAGCGCGACAGGGCCGTGGACTGAAGCTTTCTTT.

In regard to this clone: Because it lacks the conserved phenylalanine or tryptophan at the end, this CDR3 is likely a read error. The DNA is omitted, as the CDR3 cannot be located on it reliably, and the CDR3 follows TCRdb's listing. CDR3 amino acids: CTSSQAGTSTL. This rearrangement joins TRBV1 to TRBJ2-7; the table's D call, TRBD2, has no DNA check behind it. TRBV1 is a documented pseudogene. From its first to its last residue, the CDR3 has 11 amino acids.

For this clone: This same CDR3 is encoded by further DNA sequences in the sample. V usage is TRBV7-2 and J usage is TRBJ1-2, with 9 bases matching TRBD1. CDR1 and CDR2 from the germline V gene are SGHTA and FQGNSA. V lost 3 bases, J lost 2 bases, and 4 bases stayed unmatched. CDR3 length equals 15 residues. CDR3 sequence reads: CASSLVQGANYGYTF. The CDR3 nucleotides are TGTGCCAGCAGCTTGGTACAGGGGGCAAACTATGGCTACACCTTC.

The J gene is TRBJ2-1, the V gene TRBV3-1 (or the pseudogene TRBV3-2), with TRBD2 matching 10 bases. Germline trimming cut 1 base from V and 10 bases from J; bases unmatched to any gene: 10. Germline loops: CDR1 LGHDT, CDR2 YNNKEL (reference sequence). The CDR3 totals 16 residues. The CDR3 DNA sequence: TGTGCCAGCAGCCAAGCTGCTAGCGGGAGATTGAACGAGCAGTTCTTC. This translates into CASSQAASGRLNEQFF.

This chain links TRBV12-5 with TRBJ2-3, with D possibly matching TRBD2 (6 bases). V gave up 1 base and J gave up 2 bases, with 19 bases separating them. Germline values: CDR1 LGHNT, CDR2 FRNRAP. This CDR3 has 18 amino acids. CDR3 sequence: CASGLGRGEVRLTDTQYF. As DNA, the CDR3 is TGTGCTAGTGGTTTGGGGAGGGGCGAGGTTCGGCTCACAGATACGCAGTATTTT.

This clone showed up just a few times. The chain links TRBV5-1 to TRBJ1-4; tentatively, D is TRBD1 (6 bases). The CDR3 contains 15 residues. The V end lost 0 bases, the J end lost 0 bases, and 6 bases lay between the germline ends. Germline CDR1 is SGHRS and CDR2 is YFSETQ. This CDR3 is CASSLGQATNEKLFF. CDR3 nucleotide sequence: TGCGCCAGCAGCTTGGGACAGGCAACTAATGAAAAACTGTTTTTT.

In its sample, this clone was seen once. V is TRBV19 and J is TRBJ2-2; 7 nucleotides align to TRBD2. V shed 6 bases, J shed 3 bases, and the junction held 7 bases outside the gene matches. Germline-derived CDR1 and CDR2 are LNHDA and SQIVND (reference sequence). The CDR3 is 15 amino acids. CDR3 coding DNA: TGTGCCAGTAGGATGGCGGGGGTCCACACCGGGGAGCTGTTTTTT. Protein sequence: CASRMAGVHTGELFF.

Concerning this clone itself: One end of the junction fails to match germline, which may point to a read error. The J gene is TRBJ1-3, the V gene TRBV6-2 or TRBV6-3, with 7 bases fitting TRBD1. This CDR3 contains 14 residues. Germline V gene sequence: CDR1 MNHEY, CDR2 SVGEGT. CDR3: CASTYTGDGNTIYF. CDR3 nucleotides: TGTGCCAGCACTTACACAGGGGATGGAAACACCATATATTTT.

V usage is TRBV6-1 and J usage is TRBJ1-2, with 12 positions matching TRBD1. V trimming: 2 bases; J trimming: 4 bases; junction bases outside the gene matches: 8. Germline lookup yields CDR1 MNHNS and CDR2 SASEGT. The CDR3 loop spans 17 amino acids. The CDR3 DNA follows: TGTGCCAGCAGTGAACTCGGGACAGGGGGCGCGGGCTATGGCTACACCTTC. Translated: CASSELGTGGAGYGYTF.

The chain has TRBV19 and TRBJ1-5; no clear D gene. Per germline, CDR1 LNHDA and CDR2 SQIVND (reference sequence). There are 16 residues in the CDR3. Trimming shortened V by 3 bases and J by 3 bases, and 15 bases separated the two germline ends. The CDR3 reads CASSIGRETNNQPQHF. Here the CDR3 DNA reads TGTGCCAGTAGTATCGGAAGGGAGACCAACAATCAGCCCCAGCATTTT.

The CDR3 is CASSRIAGEANEQFF. Here the CDR3 DNA reads TGTGCCAGCAGTCGGATAGCGGGAGAGGCGAATGAGCAGTTCTTC. The chain uses TRBV5-6 and TRBJ2-1; TRBD2 matches at 9 bases. Trimming removed 5 bases from V and 7 bases from J; junction bases left unmatched: 10. Germline V gene sequence: CDR1 SGHDT, CDR2 YYEEEE. CDR3 length: 15 amino acids.

The gene calls are TRBV15 and TRBJ1-5, with a tentative D call TRBD1 (6 bases). V lost 1 base to trimming and J lost 7 bases, with 11 bases between them. CDR1 and CDR2 from the germline V gene are LNHNV and YYDKDF (reference sequence). The CDR3 covers 14 residues. CDR3 nucleotides: TGTGCCACCAGCAGAGCGGCAGGGACACAGCCCCAGCATTTT. It encodes CATSRAAGTQPQHF. Full variable domain (missing parts from reference TRBV15 and TRBJ1-5): DAMVIQNPRYQVTQFGKPVTLSCSQTLNHNVMYWYQQKSSQAPKLLFHYYDKDFNNEADTPDNFQSRRPNTSFCFLDIRSPGLGDTAMYLCATSRAAGTQPQHFGDGTRLSIL.

This clone was seen only once. The chain employs TRBV9 and TRBJ1-2, with a tentative D call TRBD1 (6 bases). In germline, CDR1 is SGDLS, CDR2 YYNGEE. V lost 5 bases to trimming and J lost 8 bases, with 13 bases between them. The CDR3 sequence is 12 residues long. This CDR3 is CASSEGGKGYTF. DNA for the CDR3: TGTGCCAGCAGTGAGGGGGGGAAAGGCTACACCTTC.

CDR3 amino acids: CASSLSTGGLEQPQHF. The CDR3 DNA is TGTGCCAGCAGTTTATCTACAGGGGGCCTGGAGCAGCCCCAGCATTTT. The J gene is TRBJ1-5, the V gene TRBV28, with 9 bases fitting TRBD1. CDR3 length equals 16 residues. The germline CDR1 and CDR2 sequences are MDHEN and SYDVKM. V lost 1 base to trimming and J lost 7 bases; unmatched junction nucleotides: 8.

This clone came up a few times. The chain couples TRBV10-2 to TRBJ2-7; D possibly corresponds to TRBD2 (7 bases). CDR3 size: 14 residues. Germline V gives CDR1 WSHSY, CDR2 SAAADI. V shed 8 bases and J shed 3 bases, with 17 bases lying between them. The CDR3 reads CASRREGVVYEQYF. In DNA, the CDR3 is TGCGCCAGCCGGAGGGAGGGGGTGGTCTACGAGCAGTACTTC.

The chain is built from TRBV1 and TRBJ2-2; TRBD2 is the table's D call and was not checked against the DNA. TRBV1 is a recognized pseudogene. The CDR3 runs 17 residues. In DNA, the CDR3 is TGCACCAGCAGCCATAAATCAGGGACTACCATCACCGGGGAGCTGTTTTTT. Translating gives CTSSHKSGTTITGELFF.

This clone was counted once. This chain connects TRBV6-4 to TRBJ2-2; 7 bases map to TRBD1. The CDR3 totals 14 residues. Germline V gene sequence: CDR1 MRHNA, CDR2 SNTAGT. Trimming took 5 bases from V and 4 from J; bases not matched to a gene: 4. The CDR3 region is CASSLGQFTGELFF. The CDR3 DNA is TGTGCCAGCAGTTTGGGACAGTTCACCGGGGAGCTGTTTTTT.